This entry lists 4 T cell receptor beta chains sequenced from one sample in a study of immune evolution from preneoplasia to lung adenocarcinoma. Generated by immunoSEQ multiplex PCR, the TCRdb table keeps only in-frame clones and is missing some. This sample has 12,000 to 15,000 clones; approximately 80% occur once, and the top ten carry 2.5% to 3.5%. The material sequenced was FFPE minimally invasive lung adenocarcinoma tissue. Receptors were obtained from a person aged 60-79 years with lung adenocarcinoma.

The chain recombines TRBV6-6 with TRBJ2-3, with D unresolved. V lost 8 bases, J lost 4 bases, and 10 bases lay in between. The germline V gene has CDR1 MNHNY and CDR2 SVGAGI (reference sequence). CDR3 length equals 12 residues. The chain's CDR3 is CASAPVADTQYF. In DNA form, the CDR3 reads TGTGCCAGCGCCCCAGTGGCAGATACGCAGTATTTT.

The V gene is TRBV2, the J gene TRBJ1-1; TRBD1 is a possible D gene (5 bases). The CDR3 is made up of 16 amino acids. V gave up 1 base and J gave up 8 bases, with 20 bases separating them. CDR1 and CDR2 (germline): SNHLY, FYNNEI. CDR3 protein: CASSEGSGLAQIEAFF. The CDR3 bases are TGTGCCAGCAGTGAAGGGTCAGGGTTAGCTCAAATAGAAGCTTTCTTT. The complete variable domain, with remaining parts taken from reference TRBV2 and TRBJ1-1, reads EPEVTQTPSHQVTQMGQEVILRCVPISNHLYFYWYRQILGQKVEFLVSFYNNEISEKSEIFDDQFSVERPDGSNFTLKIRSTKLEDSAMYFCASSEGSGLAQIEAFFGQGTRLTVV.

This clone was picked up one time. The chain employs TRBV28 and TRBJ2-3, with 11 bases aligning to TRBD1. The CDR3 totals 15 residues. Germline CDR1 reads MDHEN; CDR2 reads SYDVKM. J lost 2 bases, V lost 3 bases, and 1 base had no gene match. In DNA form, the CDR3 reads TGTGCCAGCAGTTTGGGACAGGGGGTCACAGATACGCAGTATTTT. It is translated as CASSLGQGVTDTQYF.

The chain combines TRBV11-2 with TRBJ2-1, with TRBD2 matching 8 bases. The CDR3 length is 16 residues. Per germline, CDR1 SGHAT and CDR2 FQNNGV. V dropped 0 bases and J dropped 6; count of bases not matched to a gene: 7. The CDR3 reads CASSLEFGRALNEQFF. The CDR3 DNA reads as TGTGCCAGCAGCTTAGAATTCGGGAGGGCCCTCAATGAGCAGTTCTTC.